The subject of this entry is one TCR beta chain. Its antigen is still unknown. The CDR3 sequence is 14 residues long. V was clipped by 4 bases and J by 3 bases; unmatched bases: 6. Looked up from germline, CDR1 is KGHSH and CDR2 is LQKENI. The entry originates in a study of shared clonotypes between healthy human individuals. The assay was immunoSEQ multiplex PCR, and TCRdb's table has in-frame clones only and misses some. The table shows under 2.5 million clones, with 85% to 95% occurring only once. Study-wide points: The sampled material consisted only of blood, and tissue repertoires are likely to differ.

This chain joins TRBV18 and TRBJ2-7; 7 nucleotides align to TRBD2. Sequenced: naive CD4+ T cells from PBMCs. Subset described: CD45RA+ positively selected. The receptor's source is a young man in good health. Some clones in this sample may be carry-over from other donors' samples. CDR3 sequence (DNA): TGTGCCAGCTCACTGGGCGGGAGTCTCTACGAGCAGTACTTC. Encoded protein: CASSLGGSLYEQYF.